What follows are 6 T cell receptor beta chains derived from one specimen sequenced in a study of metastatic and nonmetastatic thyroid tumors. TCRdb re-processed the PCR reads through MiXCR. The sample holds about 20,000 clones, less than 20% seen once. Thyroid surgery had not been preceded by any treatment in any patient. The sequenced material came from adjacent normal tissue. These receptors all come from a male donor with papillary thyroid cancer or a benign thyroid nodule (not recorded which). Some clones in this sample may be carry-over from other donors' samples.

This clone appeared a single time. This could be a read error, since a much larger clone is one nucleotide away. J is TRBJ2-3 and V is TRBV5-5; D ambiguous. Germline-derived CDR1 and CDR2 are SGHKS and YYEKEE (reference sequence). This CDR3 has 14 amino acids. V lost 6 bases to trimming and J lost 0 bases, with 11 bases between them. The CDR3 sequence: CASTNWRSTDTQYF. The CDR3 DNA is TGTGCCAGCACCAACTGGCGAAGCACAGATACGCAGTATTTT.

Note on this clone: The germline gene is not matched at one end of the junction; a read error may be the cause. The rearrangement uses TRBV20-1 and TRBJ1-1; D is possibly TRBD1 (6 bases). Germline V gene lookup returns CDR1 DFQATT and CDR2 SNEGSKA (reference sequence). The CDR3 has 14 amino acids. CDR3 coding DNA: TGCAGTGCTAGGCGGGGGCAGATGAACATTGAAGCTTTCTTT. This encodes CSARRGQMNIEAFF.

Turning to this clone: One base away lies a much larger clone, so this may be a sequencing read error. The chain recombines TRBV7-8 with TRBJ2-2; D remains ambiguous. Looked up from germline, CDR1 is SGHVS and CDR2 is FQNEAQ. The CDR3 runs 13 residues. Here the CDR3 reads CASSTRNTGQLFF. The CDR3 DNA reads as TGCGCCAGCAGCACCCGAAACACCGGGCAGCTGTTTTTT.

By sample fraction, this clone is medium-sized. The rearrangement joins TRBV2 to TRBJ2-7; 8 bases map to TRBD1. Germline CDR1 SNHLY, CDR2 FYNNEI. V lost 7 bases, J lost 8 bases, and 10 bases stayed unmatched. This CDR3 has 13 amino acids. The chain's CDR3 is CASIARGLSKQYV. CDR3 DNA: TGTGCCAGCATTGCCAGGGGGCTTTCAAAGCAGTACGTC.

In its sample, this clone is medium-sized. The gene calls are TRBV12-3 or TRBV12-4 and TRBJ1-2, with D possibly matching TRBD1 (6 bases). CDR3 length equals 16 residues. Between the trimmed V and J ends, which lost 1 base and 6 bases, there was a span of 18 bases. The CDR3 sequence: CASSLGGAGGADGYTF. The CDR3, as DNA: TGTGCCAGCAGTTTAGGAGGGGCCGGGGGCGCCGATGGCTACACCTTC.

V usage is TRBV11-1 and J usage is TRBJ1-1, with unresolved D. Germline CDR1 and CDR2: SGHAT and FQDESV (reference sequence). The CDR3 is 16 residues long. Trimming removed 5 bases from V and 4 bases from J, with 20 bases in between. Here the CDR3 reads CASSPPRRSGTTEAFF. The CDR3 region has the DNA TGTGCCAGCAGCCCCCCCCGCAGGTCGGGCACCACTGAAGCTTTCTTT.